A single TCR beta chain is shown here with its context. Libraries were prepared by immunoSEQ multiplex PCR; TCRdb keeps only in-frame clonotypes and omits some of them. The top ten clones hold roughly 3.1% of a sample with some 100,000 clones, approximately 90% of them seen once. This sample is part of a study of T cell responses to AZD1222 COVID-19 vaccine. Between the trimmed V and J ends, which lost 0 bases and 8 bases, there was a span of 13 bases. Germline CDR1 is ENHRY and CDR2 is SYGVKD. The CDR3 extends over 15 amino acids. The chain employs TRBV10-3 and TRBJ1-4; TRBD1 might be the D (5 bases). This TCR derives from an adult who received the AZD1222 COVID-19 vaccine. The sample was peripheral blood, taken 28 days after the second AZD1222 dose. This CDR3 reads CAISESSQGPEKLFF. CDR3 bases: TGTGCCATCAGTGAGTCGTCGCAGGGACCCGAAAAACTGTTTTTT.